The present entry profiles one T cell receptor (beta chain) with its context. The antigen is not known. Sequencing of DNA taken from cultured CD4+ T cells relied on the Oncomine TCR Beta short-read assay. One entry per CDR3 protein, called by TCRdb with MiXCR from the PCR reads. The data hold 1,500 to 2,500 distinct CDR3 sequences, with around 50% observed a single time. The data belong to a study of vaccination and CD4 T cells after COVID-19. As for the study in general: Participants were administered two doses of either the BNT162b2 or the mRNA-1273 vaccine.

The treatment denotes: 10-day PBMC culture with coronavirus spike peptide pools or control peptides (ViraFEST assay). ViraFEST used peptide pools to expand antigen-specific T cells and subsequently sequenced their TCRs. The CDR3 contains 14 residues. V shed 1 base and J shed 6 bases, with 11 bases lying between them. The chain carries TRBV12-3 or TRBV12-4 and TRBJ2-3; D gene ambiguous. The material was CD4+ T cells from blood, cultured in vitro, obtained after SARS-CoV-2 vaccination. This TCR came from a human donor who had recovered from COVID-19. The CDR3 sequence is CASSLGGSSDTQYF. The CDR3 nucleotides read TGTGCCAGCAGTTTAGGTGGATCATCGGATACGCAGTATTTT.